This entry concerns a single T cell receptor beta chain. The CDR3 is made up of 16 amino acids. Trimming took 5 bases from V and 1 from J; bases not matched to a gene: 10. CDR1 LGHNA and CDR2 YSLEER come from the germline V gene. This sample is drawn from a study of blood T cell repertoires in COVID-19. The assay was immunoSEQ multiplex PCR, and TCRdb's table has in-frame clones only and misses some. Here the sample spans about 210,000 clones, 81% being singletons. Clinical histories supplied by participants themselves formed the basis of cohort assignment. This chain uses TRBV4-3 with TRBJ2-5; 7 bases agree with TRBD1. Material: PBMCs or T cells enriched from blood (not recorded which). This sequence was found in a woman aged 45 to 65 with acute COVID-19. The CDR3 sequence is CASSATLGGGQETQYF. The CDR3 nucleotides are TGCGCCAGCAGCGCAACTTTAGGGGGCGGCCAAGAGACCCAGTACTTC.